This TCR beta chain is from a study of regulatory T cells in long-lasting Graves disease. Across the study: Antithyroid drug exposure in newly diagnosed Graves' patients had lasted under 3 months.

Time point defined: newly diagnosed GD, antithyroid drugs for less than 3 months. The TCR library was prepared using RNA isolated from PBMCs. The patients included were those that came from an endocrinology department in Xi'an, China. In this sample, this clonotype turned up many times. HTBI primers from iRepertoire and Arm-PCR of CDR3 regions yielded the TCR beta libraries. One entry per CDR3 protein, called by TCRdb with MiXCR from the multiplex PCR reads. This table has 400,000 to 450,000 distinct CDR3 sequences, 16% appearing once. This sample was also put to use in a study of T cells in Graves' hyperthyroidism and ophthalmopathy. That source reports: The study used the HTBI primer set for a first-round RT-PCR of the TCR CDR3.

Sample: peripheral blood mononuclear cells (PBMCs), taken at new diagnosis, from a patient treated with antithyroid drugs. This clonotype was sampled from a woman in her 30s with Graves disease.

CDR3 amino acids: CASSYLSDLGTEAFF. The CDR3 DNA is TGTGCCAGCAGTTACTTAAGTGACCTAGGCACTGAAGCTTTCTTT. The gene calls are TRBV27 and TRBJ1-1; D is unclear. Germline V lookup: CDR1 MNHEY, CDR2 SMNVEV (reference sequence). Trimming pared 4 bases from V and 4 bases from J, leaving 16 bases between. The CDR3 loop spans 15 amino acids.